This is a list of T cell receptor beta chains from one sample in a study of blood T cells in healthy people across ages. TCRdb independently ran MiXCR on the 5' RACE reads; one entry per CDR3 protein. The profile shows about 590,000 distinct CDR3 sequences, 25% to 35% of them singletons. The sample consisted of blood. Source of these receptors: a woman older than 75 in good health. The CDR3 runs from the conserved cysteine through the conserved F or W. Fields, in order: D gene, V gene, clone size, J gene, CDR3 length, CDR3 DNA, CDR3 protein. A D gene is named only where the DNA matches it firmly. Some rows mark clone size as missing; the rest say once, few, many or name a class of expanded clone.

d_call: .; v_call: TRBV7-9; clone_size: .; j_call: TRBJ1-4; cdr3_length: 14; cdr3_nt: TGTGCCAGCAGACCATGGGGGGGAGATGAAAAACGGTTTTTT; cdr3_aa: CASRPWGGDEKRFF
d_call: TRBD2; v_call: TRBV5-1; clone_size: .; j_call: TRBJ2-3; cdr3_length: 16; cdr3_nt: TGCGCCAGCAGCTTGGCTCGGACTAGCGCTACAGATACGCAGTATTTT; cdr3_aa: CASSLARTSATDTQYF
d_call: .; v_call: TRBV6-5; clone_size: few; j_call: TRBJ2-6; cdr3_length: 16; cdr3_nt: TGTGCCAGCAGCCCGGGACGGGTCTCTGGGGCCAACGTCCTGACTTTC; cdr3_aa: CASSPGRVSGANVLTF
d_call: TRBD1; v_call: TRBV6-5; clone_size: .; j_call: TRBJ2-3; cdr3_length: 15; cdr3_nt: TGTGCCAGCACGACAGGGTACTGGAACACAGATACGCAGTATTTT; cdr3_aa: CASTTGYWNTDTQYF
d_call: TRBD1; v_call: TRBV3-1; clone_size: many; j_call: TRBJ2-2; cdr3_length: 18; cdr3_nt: TGTGCCAGCAGCCCCCCACCGGGAACAGGGGGGATCACCGGGGAGCTGTTTTTT; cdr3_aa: CASSPPPGTGGITGELFF
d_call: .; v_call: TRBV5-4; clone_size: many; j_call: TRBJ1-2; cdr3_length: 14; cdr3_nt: TGTGCCAGCAGCTTGGGAGGACAGCTCTATGGCTACACCTTC; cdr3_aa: CASSLGGQLYGYTF
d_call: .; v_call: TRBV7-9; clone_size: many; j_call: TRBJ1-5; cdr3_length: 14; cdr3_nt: TGTGCCAGCGGGGCGGTGGACGTCAGACAGCCCCAGCATTTT; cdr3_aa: CASGAVDVRQPQHF
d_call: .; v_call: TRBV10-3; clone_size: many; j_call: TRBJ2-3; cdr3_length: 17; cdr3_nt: TGTGCCATCAGTACAGCCGGCTTCGGGGATGGGGCGGATACGCAGTATTTT; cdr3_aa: CAISTAGFGDGADTQYF
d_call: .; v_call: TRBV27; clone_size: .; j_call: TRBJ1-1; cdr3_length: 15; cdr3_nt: TGTGCCAGCACCCGGTACGGGGGTATGAACACTGAAGCTTTCTTT; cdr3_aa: CASTRYGGMNTEAFF
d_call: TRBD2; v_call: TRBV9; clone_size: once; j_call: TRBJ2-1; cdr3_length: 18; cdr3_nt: TGTGCCAGCAGCCTAATGTCGACTAGCGGGGGGCCTTACAATGAGCAGTTCTTC; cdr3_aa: CASSLMSTSGGPYNEQFF
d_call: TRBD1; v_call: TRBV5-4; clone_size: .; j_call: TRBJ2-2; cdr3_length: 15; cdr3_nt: TGTGCCAGCAGCTCGGGACAGGGTCTGACCGGGGAGCTGTTTTTT; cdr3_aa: CASSSGQGLTGELFF
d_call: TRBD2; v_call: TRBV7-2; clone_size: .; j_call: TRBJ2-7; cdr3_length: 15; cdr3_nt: TGTGCCAGCAGCTCCTCCTTAGGGCTAGCGGATGAGCAGTACTTC; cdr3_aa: CASSSSLGLADEQYF
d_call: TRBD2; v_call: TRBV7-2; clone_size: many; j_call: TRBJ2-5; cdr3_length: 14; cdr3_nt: TGTGCCAGCAGCTTAGGGACTAGCCGAGAGACCCAGTACTTC; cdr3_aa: CASSLGTSRETQYF
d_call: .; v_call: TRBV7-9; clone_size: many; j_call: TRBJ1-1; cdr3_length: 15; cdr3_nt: TGTGCCAGCAGCTATAACAGGGCTTTGAACACTGAAGCTTTCTTT; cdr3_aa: CASSYNRALNTEAFF
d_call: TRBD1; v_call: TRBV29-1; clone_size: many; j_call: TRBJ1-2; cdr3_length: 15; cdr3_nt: TGCAGCGTTGAAGTGATGAGGGGGCGCGGGAATGGCTACACCTTC; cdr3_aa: CSVEVMRGRGNGYTF
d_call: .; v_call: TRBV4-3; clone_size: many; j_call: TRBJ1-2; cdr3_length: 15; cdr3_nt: TGCGCCAGCAGCCAAGCATTGAACCAACTTGGGGGCTACACCTTC; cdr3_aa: CASSQALNQLGGYTF
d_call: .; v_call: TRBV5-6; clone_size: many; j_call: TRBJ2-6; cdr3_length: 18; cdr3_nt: TGTGCCAGCAGCTTGAGGGGGTTCGCTTGGTCTGGGGCCAACGTCCTGACTTTC; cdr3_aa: CASSLRGFAWSGANVLTF
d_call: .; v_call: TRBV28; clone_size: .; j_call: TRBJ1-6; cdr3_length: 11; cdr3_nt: TGTGCCAGCAGTTTAGGGACACCCCTCCACTTT; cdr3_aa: CASSLGTPLHF
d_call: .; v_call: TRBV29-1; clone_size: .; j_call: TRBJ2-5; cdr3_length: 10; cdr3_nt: TGCAGCGTTGAGGCCGAGACCCAGTACTTC; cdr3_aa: CSVEAETQYF
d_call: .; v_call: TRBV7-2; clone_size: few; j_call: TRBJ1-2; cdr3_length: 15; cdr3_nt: TGTGCCAGCAGCTTAGGAATACAGTCTACTTATGGCTACACCTTC; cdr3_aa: CASSLGIQSTYGYTF
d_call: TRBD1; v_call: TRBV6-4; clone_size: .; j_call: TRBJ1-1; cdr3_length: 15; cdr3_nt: TGTGCCAGCAAGCGTGAACAGGGGACGAACACTGAAGCTTTCTTT; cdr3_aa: CASKREQGTNTEAFF
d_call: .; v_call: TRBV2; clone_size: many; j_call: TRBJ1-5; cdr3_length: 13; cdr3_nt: TGTGCCAGCAGTTTGCAGGAAAATCAGCCCCAGCATTTT; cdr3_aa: CASSLQENQPQHF
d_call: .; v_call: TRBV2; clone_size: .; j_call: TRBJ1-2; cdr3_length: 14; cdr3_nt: TGTGCCAGCAGTGAAGGGACTACGGTAAATGGCTACACCTTC; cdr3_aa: CASSEGTTVNGYTF
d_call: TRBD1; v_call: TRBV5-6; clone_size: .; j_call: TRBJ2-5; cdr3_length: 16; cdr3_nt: TGTGCCAACAGCTTGGTAGGGACAGGGAGCGAAGAGACCCAGTACTTC; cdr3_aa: CANSLVGTGSEETQYF
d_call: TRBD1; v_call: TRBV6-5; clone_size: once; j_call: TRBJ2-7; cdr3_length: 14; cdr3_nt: TGTGCCGGCAGTATACAGGGGATTCGCAATGAGCAGTACTTC; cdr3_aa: CAGSIQGIRNEQYF
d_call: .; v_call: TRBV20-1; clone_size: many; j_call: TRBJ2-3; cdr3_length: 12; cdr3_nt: TGCAGTGCTAGCGGGGGTGGGGATACGCAGTATTTT; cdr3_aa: CSASGGGDTQYF
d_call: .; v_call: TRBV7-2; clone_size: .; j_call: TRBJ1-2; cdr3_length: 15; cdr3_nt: TGTGCCAGCAGCCCAACTCGGGACGCCGGTTATGGCTACACCTTC; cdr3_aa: CASSPTRDAGYGYTF
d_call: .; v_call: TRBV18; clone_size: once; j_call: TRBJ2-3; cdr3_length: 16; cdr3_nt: TGTGCCAGCTCACCACCGAGTAGAGGCAGCACAGATACGCAGTATTTT; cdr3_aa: CASSPPSRGSTDTQYF
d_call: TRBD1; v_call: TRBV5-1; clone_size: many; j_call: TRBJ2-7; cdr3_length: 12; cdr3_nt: TGCGCCAGCAGCCATCGACAGGGAGAGCAGTACTTC; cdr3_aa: CASSHRQGEQYF
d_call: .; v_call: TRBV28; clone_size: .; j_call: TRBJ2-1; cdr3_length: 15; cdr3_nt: TGTGCCAGCAGCGCAACTAGGGGGGTATACAATGAGCAGTTCTTC; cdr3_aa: CASSATRGVYNEQFF
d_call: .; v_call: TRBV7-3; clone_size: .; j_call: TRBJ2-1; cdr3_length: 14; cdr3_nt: TGTGCCAGCAGCCCAGGGCCACCAGGGAATGAGCAGTTCTTC; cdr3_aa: CASSPGPPGNEQFF
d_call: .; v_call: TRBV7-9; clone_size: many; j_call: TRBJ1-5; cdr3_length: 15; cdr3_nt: TGCGCCAGCAGCTTGGAAGGGATGAGCAATCAGCCCCAGCATTTT; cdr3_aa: CASSLEGMSNQPQHF
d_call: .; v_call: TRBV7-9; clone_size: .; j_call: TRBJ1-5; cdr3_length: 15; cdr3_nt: TGTGCCAGCAGCCCAGAGGGATTTCTCAATCAGCCCCAGCATTTT; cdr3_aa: CASSPEGFLNQPQHF
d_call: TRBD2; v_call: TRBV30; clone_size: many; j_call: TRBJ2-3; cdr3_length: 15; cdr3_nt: TGTGCCTGGAGCGCTAGCGGGGGTGAAACAGATACGCAGTATTTT; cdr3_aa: CAWSASGGETDTQYF
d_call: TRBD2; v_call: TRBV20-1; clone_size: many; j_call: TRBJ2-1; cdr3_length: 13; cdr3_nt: TGCAGTGCTAGACCCGGGGGGAGAAATGAGCAGTTCTTC; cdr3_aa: CSARPGGRNEQFF
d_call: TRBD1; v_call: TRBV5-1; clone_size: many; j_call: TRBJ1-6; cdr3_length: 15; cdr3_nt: TGCGCCAGCAGCAATGGACAGGGGGCATCCTCACCCCTCCACTTT; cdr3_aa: CASSNGQGASSPLHF
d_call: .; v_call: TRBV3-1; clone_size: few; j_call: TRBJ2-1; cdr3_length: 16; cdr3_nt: TGTGCCAGCAGCCCTCCTCGGGGCGGGGGCTGGGATGAGCAGTTCTTC; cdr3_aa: CASSPPRGGGWDEQFF
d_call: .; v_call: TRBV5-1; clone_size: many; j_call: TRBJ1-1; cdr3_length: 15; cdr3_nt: TGCGCCAGCAGCTTGGACAGACTTATGAACACTGAAGCTTTCTTT; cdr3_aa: CASSLDRLMNTEAFF
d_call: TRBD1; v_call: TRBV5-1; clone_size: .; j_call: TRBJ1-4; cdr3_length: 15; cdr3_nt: TGCGCCAGCAGTTGGTCCGGGACAGGGGGCGAAAAACTGTTTTTT; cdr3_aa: CASSWSGTGGEKLFF
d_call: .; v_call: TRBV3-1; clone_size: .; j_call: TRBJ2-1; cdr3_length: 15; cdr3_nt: TGTGCCAGCAGCTCTAGGACAAGCTCCTACAATGAGCAGTTCTTC; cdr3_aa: CASSSRTSSYNEQFF
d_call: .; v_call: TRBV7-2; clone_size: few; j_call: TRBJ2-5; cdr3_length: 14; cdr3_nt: TGTGCCAGCAGCTTGGTTGTGGGTACCAATGAGCAGTACTTC; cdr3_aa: CASSLVVGTNEQYF
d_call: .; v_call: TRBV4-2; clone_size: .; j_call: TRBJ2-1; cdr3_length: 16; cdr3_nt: TGTGCCAGCAGCCAAGTTTGGGAGCGGAACTACAATGAGCAGTTCTTC; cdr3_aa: CASSQVWERNYNEQFF
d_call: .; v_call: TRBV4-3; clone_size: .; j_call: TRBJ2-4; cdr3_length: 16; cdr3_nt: TGCGCCAGCAGCCAAGATCCCCACCCAAGTGGAACCATTCAGTACTTC; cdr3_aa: CASSQDPHPSGTIQYF
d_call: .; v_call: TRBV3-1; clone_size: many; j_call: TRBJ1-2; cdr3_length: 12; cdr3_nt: TGTGCCAGCAGCCAAAGGGGGGGCGGCTACACCTTC; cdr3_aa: CASSQRGGGYTF
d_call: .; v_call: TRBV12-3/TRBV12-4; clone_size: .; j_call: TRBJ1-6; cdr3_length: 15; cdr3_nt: TGTGCCAGCAGTTTAACAGAAGGGGGTGGTTCACCCCTCCACTTT; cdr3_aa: CASSLTEGGGSPLHF
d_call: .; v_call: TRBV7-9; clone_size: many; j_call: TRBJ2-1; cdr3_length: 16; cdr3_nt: TGTGCCAGCAGCTTAGATGGGCATAGCTCCTACAATGAGCAGTTCTTC; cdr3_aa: CASSLDGHSSYNEQFF
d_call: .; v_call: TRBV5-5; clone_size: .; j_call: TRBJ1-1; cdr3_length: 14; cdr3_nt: TGTGCCAGCAGCTTCCCCGGGTCGGGAACTGAAGCTTTCTTT; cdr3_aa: CASSFPGSGTEAFF
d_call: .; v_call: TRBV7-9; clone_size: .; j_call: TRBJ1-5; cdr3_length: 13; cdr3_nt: TGTACCAGCAGCCTACAGGGAAATCAGCCCCAGCATTTT; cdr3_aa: CTSSLQGNQPQHF
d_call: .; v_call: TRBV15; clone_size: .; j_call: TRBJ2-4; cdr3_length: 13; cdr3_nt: TGTGCCACCAGGGGCGGACTCAGGGGAGAGCAGTACTTC; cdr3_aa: CATRGGLRGEQYF
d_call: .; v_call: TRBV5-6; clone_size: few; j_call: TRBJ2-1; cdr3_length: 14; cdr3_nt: TGTGCCAGCAGCTGGGGGACGATAGGGAATGAGCAGTTCTTC; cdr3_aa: CASSWGTIGNEQFF
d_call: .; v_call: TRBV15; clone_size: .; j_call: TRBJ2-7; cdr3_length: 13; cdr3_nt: TGTGCCACCACCCAAGGGGGGGGGTACGAGCAGTACTTC; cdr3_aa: CATTQGGGYEQYF
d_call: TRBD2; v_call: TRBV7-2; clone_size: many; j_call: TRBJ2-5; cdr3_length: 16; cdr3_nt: TGTGCCAGCAGCTCCCGACTAGCGGGGGCTACGGAGACCCAGTACTTC; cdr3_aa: CASSSRLAGATETQYF
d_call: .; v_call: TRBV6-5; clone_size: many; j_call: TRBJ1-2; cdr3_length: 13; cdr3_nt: TGTGCCAGCAGTTACTCGGGGGGTCCTGGCTACACCTTC; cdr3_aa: CASSYSGGPGYTF
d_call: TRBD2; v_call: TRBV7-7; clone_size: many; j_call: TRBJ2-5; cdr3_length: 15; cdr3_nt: TGTGCTAGCAGCCCGGGGGGAGAGGGAGTCGAGACCCAGTACTTC; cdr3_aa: CASSPGGEGVETQYF
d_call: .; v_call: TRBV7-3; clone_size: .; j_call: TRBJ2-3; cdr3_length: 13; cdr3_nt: TGTGCCAGCAGCACCGAGGGCAGAGATACGCAGTATTTT; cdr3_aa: CASSTEGRDTQYF